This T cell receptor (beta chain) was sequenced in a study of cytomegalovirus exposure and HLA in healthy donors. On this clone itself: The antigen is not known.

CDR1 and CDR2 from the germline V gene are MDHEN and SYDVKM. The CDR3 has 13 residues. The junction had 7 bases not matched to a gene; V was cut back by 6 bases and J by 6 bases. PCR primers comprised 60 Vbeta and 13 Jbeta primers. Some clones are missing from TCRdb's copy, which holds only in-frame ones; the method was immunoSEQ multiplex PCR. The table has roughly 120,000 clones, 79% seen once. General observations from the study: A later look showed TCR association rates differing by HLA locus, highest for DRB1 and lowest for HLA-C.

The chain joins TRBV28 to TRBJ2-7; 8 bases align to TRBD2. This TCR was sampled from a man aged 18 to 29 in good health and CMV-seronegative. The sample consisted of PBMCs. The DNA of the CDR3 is TGTGCCAGCAGGTTTGGGACTAGGGGCGAGCAGTACTTC. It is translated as CASRFGTRGEQYF.